Listed below are T cell receptor beta chains from one sample, sequenced in a study of T cells in Graves' hyperthyroidism and ophthalmopathy. TCRdb reprocessed the multiplex PCR reads via MiXCR and lists one record per CDR3 protein. The table lists hundreds of thousands of distinct CDR3 sequences, 22% of them singletons, with about 49% in the top ten. The sample comprised blood. Receptor source: a woman aged 70-85 years with Graves' ophthalmopathy. CDR3s include the opening cysteine and the closing phenylalanine or tryptophan. A D gene is named only where the DNA matches it firmly. Some rows have no size entry. The others give once, few or many, or a class for an expanded clone.

TRBJ1-1 | . | few | TRBV29-1 | 14 | TGCAGCGTTTCCCAGACGGGTACGAACACTGAAGCTTTCTTT | CSVSQTGTNTEAFF
TRBJ2-4 | . | many | TRBV28 | 16 | TGTGCCAGCAGTCGCACCCCTCCTCTAGCCAAAAACATTCAGTACTTC | CASSRTPPLAKNIQYF
TRBJ2-7 | TRBD1 | . | TRBV18 | 15 | TGTGCCAGCTCACCACCGTCGCAGGGGGTGTACGAGCAGTACTTC | CASSPPSQGVYEQYF
TRBJ2-7 | TRBD2 | . | TRBV7-2 | 13 | TGTGCCAGCAGACGAGCGGGAGTGGGAGAGCAGTACTTC | CASRRAGVGEQYF
TRBJ1-2 | TRBD1 | few | TRBV29-1 | 12 | TGCAGCGTCCACCGGACAGGGGATGGCTACACCTTC | CSVHRTGDGYTF
TRBJ1-5 | . | few | TRBV20-1 | 15 | TGCAGTGCTAGAGCTGGGTCTGTTGGGAATCAGCCCCAGCATTTT | CSARAGSVGNQPQHF
TRBJ1-1 | . | . | TRBV18 | 12 | TGTGCCAGCTCACCTTTTGACACTGAAGCTTTCTTT | CASSPFDTEAFF
TRBJ1-2 | . | . | TRBV29-1 | 13 | TGCAGCGCCCGGAGGAGGGAGGGATGGGGCTACACCTTC | CSARRREGWGYTF
TRBJ2-7 | . | . | TRBV6-2/TRBV6-3 | 14 | TGTGCCAGCAGCACTAGGGGTACTACGTACGAGCAGTACTTC | CASSTRGTTYEQYF
TRBJ2-1 | TRBD1 | many | TRBV7-2 | 15 | TGTGCCAGCAGCACCGGGACAGGCTCCTACAATGAGCAGTTCTTC | CASSTGTGSYNEQFF
TRBJ2-1 | . | few | TRBV7-2 | 14 | TGTGCCAGCAGCTTAGCGGAGGCCAACAATGAGCAGTTCTTC | CASSLAEANNEQFF
TRBJ2-3 | . | few | TRBV12-3/TRBV12-4 | 12 | TGTGCCAGCAGTCCCGGAGCGGTTACGCAGTATTTT | CASSPGAVTQYF
TRBJ1-5 | TRBD1 | . | TRBV28 | 13 | TGTGCCAGTAAACAGGGGGCAAGACAGCCCCAGCATTTT | CASKQGARQPQHF
TRBJ2-3 | . | few | TRBV18 | 12 | TGTGCCAGCTCACCACAGGCTGATACGCAGTATTTT | CASSPQADTQYF
TRBJ2-7 | . | few | TRBV6-2/TRBV6-3 | 14 | TGTGCCAGCAGTTACTCGCAAAGCTCCTACGAGCAGTACTTC | CASSYSQSSYEQYF
TRBJ2-5 | . | few | TRBV28 | 15 | TGTGCCAGCGACTCTCCGGGATCCCATAAAGAGACCCAGTACTTC | CASDSPGSHKETQYF
TRBJ2-7 | . | . | TRBV4-1 | 15 | TGCGCCAGCAGCCAAGAAGTGACAACTCCCTACGAGCAGTACTTC | CASSQEVTTPYEQYF